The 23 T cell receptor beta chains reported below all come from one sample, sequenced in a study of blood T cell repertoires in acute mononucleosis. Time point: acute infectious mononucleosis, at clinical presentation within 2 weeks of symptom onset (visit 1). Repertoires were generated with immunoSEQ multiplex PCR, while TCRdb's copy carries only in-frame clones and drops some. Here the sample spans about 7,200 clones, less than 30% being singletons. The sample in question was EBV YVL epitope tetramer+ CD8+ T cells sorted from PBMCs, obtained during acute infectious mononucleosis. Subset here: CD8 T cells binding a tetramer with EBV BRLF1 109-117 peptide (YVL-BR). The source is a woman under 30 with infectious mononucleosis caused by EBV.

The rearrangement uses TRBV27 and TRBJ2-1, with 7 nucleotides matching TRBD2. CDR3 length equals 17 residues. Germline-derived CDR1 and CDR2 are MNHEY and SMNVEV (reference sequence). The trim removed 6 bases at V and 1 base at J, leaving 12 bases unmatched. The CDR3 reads CASSQDWAGVSYNEQFF. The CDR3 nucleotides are TGTGCCAGCAGCCAAGATTGGGCGGGAGTTTCCTACAATGAGCAGTTCTTC.

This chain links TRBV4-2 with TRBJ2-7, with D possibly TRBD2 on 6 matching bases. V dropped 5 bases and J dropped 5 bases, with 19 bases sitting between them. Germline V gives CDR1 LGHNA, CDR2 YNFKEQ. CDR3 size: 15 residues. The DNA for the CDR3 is TGTGCCAGCAGCTCATTCCGGGACTCCTCGAACGAGCAGTACTTC. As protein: CASSSFRDSSNEQYF.

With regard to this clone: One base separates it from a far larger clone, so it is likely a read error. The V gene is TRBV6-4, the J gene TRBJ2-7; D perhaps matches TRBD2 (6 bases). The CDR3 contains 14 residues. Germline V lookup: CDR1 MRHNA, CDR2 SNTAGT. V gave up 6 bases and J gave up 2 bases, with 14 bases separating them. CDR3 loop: CASRGGRTTYEQYF. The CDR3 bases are TGTGCCAGCAGGGGGGGACGGACGACCTACGAGCAGTACTTC.

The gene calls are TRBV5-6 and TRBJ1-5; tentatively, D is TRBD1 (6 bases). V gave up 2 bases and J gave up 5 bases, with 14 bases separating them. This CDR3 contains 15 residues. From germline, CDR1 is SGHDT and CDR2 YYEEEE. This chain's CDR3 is CASSLSGAGDQPQHF. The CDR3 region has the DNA TGTGCCAGCAGCTTATCGGGGGCCGGGGATCAGCCCCAGCATTTT.

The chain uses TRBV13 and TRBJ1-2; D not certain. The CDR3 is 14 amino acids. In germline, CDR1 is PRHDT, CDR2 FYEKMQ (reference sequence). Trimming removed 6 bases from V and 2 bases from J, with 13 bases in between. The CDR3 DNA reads TGTGCCAGCAGTGATACCGGGCTAAACTATGGCTACACCTTC. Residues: CASSDTGLNYGYTF.

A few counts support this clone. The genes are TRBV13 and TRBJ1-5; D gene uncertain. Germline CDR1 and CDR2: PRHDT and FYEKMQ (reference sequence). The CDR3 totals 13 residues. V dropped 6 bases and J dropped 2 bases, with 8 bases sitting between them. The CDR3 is CASSLWGNQPQHF. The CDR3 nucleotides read TGTGCCAGCAGTTTATGGGGCAATCAGCCCCAGCATTTT.

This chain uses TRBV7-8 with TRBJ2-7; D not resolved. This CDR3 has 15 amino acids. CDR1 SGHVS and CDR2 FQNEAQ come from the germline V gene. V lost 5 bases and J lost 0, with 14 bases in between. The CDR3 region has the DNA TGTGCCAGCAGCCTCGCCGGGCCAAGCTCCTACGAGCAGTACTTC. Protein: CASSLAGPSSYEQYF.

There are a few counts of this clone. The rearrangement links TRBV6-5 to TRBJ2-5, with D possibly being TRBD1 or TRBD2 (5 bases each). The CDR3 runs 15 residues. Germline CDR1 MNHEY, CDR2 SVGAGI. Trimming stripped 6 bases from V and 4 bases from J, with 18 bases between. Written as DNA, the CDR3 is TGTGCCAGCAGGCTGTTGTCAGGGAGTGGAGAGACCCAGTACTTC. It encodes CASRLLSGSGETQYF.

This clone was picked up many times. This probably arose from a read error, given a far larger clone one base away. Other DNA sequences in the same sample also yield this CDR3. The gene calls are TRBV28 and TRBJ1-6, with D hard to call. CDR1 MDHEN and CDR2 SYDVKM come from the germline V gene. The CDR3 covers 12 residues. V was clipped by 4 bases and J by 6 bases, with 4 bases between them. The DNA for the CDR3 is TGTGCCAGCAGTTCTCTTAATTCACCCCTCCACTTT. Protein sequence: CASSSLNSPLHF.

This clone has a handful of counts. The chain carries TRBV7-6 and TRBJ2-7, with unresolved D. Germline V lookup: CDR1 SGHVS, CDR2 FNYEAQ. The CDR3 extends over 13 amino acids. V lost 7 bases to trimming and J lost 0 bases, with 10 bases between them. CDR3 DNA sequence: TGTGCCAGCAAGAGCCTTAGCTCCTACGAGCAGTACTTC. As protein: CASKSLSSYEQYF.

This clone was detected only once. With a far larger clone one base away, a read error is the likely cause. Here the CDR3 reads CARSQALSANTEAFF. CDR3 DNA: TGTGCCAGAAGCCAAGCCCTCTCCGCGAACACTGAAGCTTTCTTT. This chain joins TRBV4-2 and TRBJ1-1; D unresolved. This CDR3 region has 15 residues. The germline CDR1 and CDR2 sequences are LGHNA and YNFKEQ.

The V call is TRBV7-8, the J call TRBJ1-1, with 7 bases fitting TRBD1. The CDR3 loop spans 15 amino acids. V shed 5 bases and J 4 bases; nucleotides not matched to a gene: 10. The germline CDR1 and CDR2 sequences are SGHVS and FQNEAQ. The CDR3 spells CASSPTTGSATEAFF. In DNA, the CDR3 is TGTGCCAGCAGCCCGACGACAGGGTCCGCCACTGAAGCTTTCTTT.

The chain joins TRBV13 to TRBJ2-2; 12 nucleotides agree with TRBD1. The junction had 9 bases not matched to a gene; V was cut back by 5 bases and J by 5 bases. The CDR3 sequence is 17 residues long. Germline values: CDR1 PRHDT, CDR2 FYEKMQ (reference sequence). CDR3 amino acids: CASSPWDRGLGTGELFF. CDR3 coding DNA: TGTGCCAGCAGCCCCTGGGACAGGGGGCTCGGAACCGGGGAGCTGTTTTTT.

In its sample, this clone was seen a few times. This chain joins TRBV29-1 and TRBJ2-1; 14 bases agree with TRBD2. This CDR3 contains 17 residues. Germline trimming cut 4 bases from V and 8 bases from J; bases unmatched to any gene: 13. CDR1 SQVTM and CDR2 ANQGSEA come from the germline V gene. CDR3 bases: TGCAGCGTTGGACCGACGACTAGCGGGAGGGCCAGTGATGAGCAGTTCTTC. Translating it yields CSVGPTTSGRASDEQFF.

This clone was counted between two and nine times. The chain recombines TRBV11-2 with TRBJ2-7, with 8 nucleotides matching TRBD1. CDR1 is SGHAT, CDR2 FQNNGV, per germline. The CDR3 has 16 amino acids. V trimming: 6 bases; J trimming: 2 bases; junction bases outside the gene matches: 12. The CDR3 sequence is CASSIFRDRPTYEQYF. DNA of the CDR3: TGTGCCAGCAGTATCTTCCGGGACAGGCCGACCTACGAGCAGTACTTC.

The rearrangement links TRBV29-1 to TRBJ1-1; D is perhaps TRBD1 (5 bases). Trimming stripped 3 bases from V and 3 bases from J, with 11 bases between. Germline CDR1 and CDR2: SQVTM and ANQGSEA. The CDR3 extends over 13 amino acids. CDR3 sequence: CSVEAGEDTEAFF. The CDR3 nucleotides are TGCAGCGTTGAGGCGGGGGAGGACACTGAAGCTTTCTTT.

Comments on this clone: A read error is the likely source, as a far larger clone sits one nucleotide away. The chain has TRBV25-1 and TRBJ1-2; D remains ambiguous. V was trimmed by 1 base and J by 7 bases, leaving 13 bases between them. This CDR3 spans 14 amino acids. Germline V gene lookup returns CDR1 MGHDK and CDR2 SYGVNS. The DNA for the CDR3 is TGTGCCAGCAGTGAATTCTTGGATTACTTTGGCTACACCTTC. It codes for CASSEFLDYFGYTF.

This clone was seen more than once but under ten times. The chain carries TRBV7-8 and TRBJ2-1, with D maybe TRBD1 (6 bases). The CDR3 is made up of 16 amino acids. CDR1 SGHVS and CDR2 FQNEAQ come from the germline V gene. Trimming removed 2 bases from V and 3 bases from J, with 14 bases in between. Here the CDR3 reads CASSLRGLDSYNEQFF. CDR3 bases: TGTGCCAGCAGCTTAAGGGGGTTGGACAGCTACAATGAGCAGTTCTTC.

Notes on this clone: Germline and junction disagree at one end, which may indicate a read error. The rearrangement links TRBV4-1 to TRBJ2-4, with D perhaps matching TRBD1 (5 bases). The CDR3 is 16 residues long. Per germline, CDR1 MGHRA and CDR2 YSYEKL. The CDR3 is CASSLSGQGWENIQYF. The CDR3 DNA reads TGTGCCAGCAGCTTGTCAGGTCAGGGATGGGAAAACATTCAGTACTTC.

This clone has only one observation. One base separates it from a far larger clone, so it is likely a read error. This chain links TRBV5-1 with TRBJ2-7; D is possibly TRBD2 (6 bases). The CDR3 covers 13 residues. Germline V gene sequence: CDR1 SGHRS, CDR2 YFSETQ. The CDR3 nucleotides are TGCGTCAGCAGCTTGGCGGGGTCGGACGAGCAGTACTTC. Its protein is CVSSLAGSDEQYF.

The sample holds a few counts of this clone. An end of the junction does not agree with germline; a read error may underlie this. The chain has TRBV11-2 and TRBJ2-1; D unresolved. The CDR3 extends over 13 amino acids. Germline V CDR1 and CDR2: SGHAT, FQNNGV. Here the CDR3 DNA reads TGCGCCAGCAGCTTGGCCGGCCCCAATGAGCAGTTCTTC. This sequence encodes CASSLAGPNEQFF.

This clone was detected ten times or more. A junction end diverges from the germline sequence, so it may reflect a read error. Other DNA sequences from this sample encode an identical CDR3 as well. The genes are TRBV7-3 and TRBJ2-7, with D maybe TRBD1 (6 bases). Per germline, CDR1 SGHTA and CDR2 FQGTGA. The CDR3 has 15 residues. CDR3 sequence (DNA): TGCGCCAGCAGCCAAGAAGGACAGCTTTCCTACGAGCAGTACTTC. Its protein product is CASSQEGQLSYEQYF.

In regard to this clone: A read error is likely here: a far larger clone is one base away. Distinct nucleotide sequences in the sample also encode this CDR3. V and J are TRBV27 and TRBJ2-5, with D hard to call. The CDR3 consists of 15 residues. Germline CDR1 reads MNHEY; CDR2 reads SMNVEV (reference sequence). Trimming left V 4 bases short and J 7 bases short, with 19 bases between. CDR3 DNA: TGTGCCAGCAGTTCGGACGTCTCCTTTTTCGGGACCCAGTACTTC. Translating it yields CASSSDVSFFGTQYF.